Below are 5 T cell receptor beta chains sequenced from a single sample in a study of T cell changes during pregnancy in multiple sclerosis (dated by TCRdb to the late 2010s). Library preparation employed the immunoSEQ multiplex PCR assay. This immuneACCESS table, as held by TCRdb, lists in-frame sequences with V and J called but not all clones. Of the missing ones, under half trace to an unresolved V gene in checked studies; the others have no known cause. This sample holds some 40,000 clones; about 92% were observed only once. The ten largest account for around 8.8% of the sample. Here the sequenced sample was CD8+ T cells from peripheral blood mononuclear cells, taken in the third trimester of pregnancy. Receptors originate from a female donor with multiple sclerosis, enrolled in a pregnancy study.

The gene calls are TRBV13 and TRBJ1-1; 11 bases line up with TRBD1. Per germline, CDR1 PRHDT and CDR2 FYEKMQ (reference sequence). The CDR3 has 18 residues. V was clipped by 3 bases and J by 4 bases; unmatched bases: 13. The DNA of the CDR3 is TGTGCCAGCAGCTTCCAGGGACAGGGGGGAGGTATTAGCACTGAAGCTTTCTTT. It specifies CASSFQGQGGGISTEAFF.

V gene TRBV2 combines with J gene TRBJ2-7; D is undetermined. The V end lost 0 bases, the J end lost 4 bases, and 7 bases lay between the germline ends. The CDR3 has 13 residues. In germline, CDR1 is SNHLY, CDR2 FYNNEI. The CDR3 reads CASSEAFQYEQYF. The CDR3 DNA sequence: TGTGCCAGCAGTGAAGCGTTCCAGTACGAGCAGTACTTC.

The chain links TRBV4-2 to TRBJ2-2; D unresolved. The CDR3 covers 15 residues. Trimming removed 2 bases from V and 7 bases from J, with 14 bases in between. CDR1 and CDR2 (germline): LGHNA, YNFKEQ. The CDR3 DNA is TGTGCCAGCAGCCAACTCCTAGGATACGACGGGGAGCTGTTTTTT. Translating gives CASSQLLGYDGELFF.

V gene TRBV13 combines with J gene TRBJ2-3; D is perhaps TRBD2 (6 bases). V was clipped by 6 bases and J by 5 bases, with 18 bases between them. Germline V gene lookup returns CDR1 PRHDT and CDR2 FYEKMQ (reference sequence). The CDR3 has 15 residues. CDR3 loop: CASSQRRGREDTQYF. DNA for the CDR3: TGTGCCAGCAGTCAGAGGCGGGGCAGGGAAGATACGCAGTATTTT.

The chain combines TRBV12-5 with TRBJ2-5; D is possibly TRBD2 (6 bases). The germline gives CDR1 LGHNT, CDR2 FRNRAP. Trimming removed 7 bases from V and 5 bases from J, with 17 bases in between. This CDR3 region has 14 residues. The CDR3 region is CASAHGGWVETQYF. CDR3 coding DNA: TGTGCTAGTGCCCACGGGGGTTGGGTGGAGACCCAGTACTTC. Filled out from reference TRBV12-5 and TRBJ2-5, the complete variable domain reads DARVTQTPRHKVTEMGQEVTMRCQPILGHNTVFWYRQTMMQGLELLAYFRNRAPLDDSGMPKDRFSAEMPDATLATLKIQPSEPRDSAVYFCASAHGGWVETQYFGPGTRLLVL.